This T cell receptor beta chain came from a study of a mutant IDH1 vaccine in newly diagnosed glioma (dated by TCRdb to the early 2020s). As for the study more broadly: Eight vaccinations were administered to patients in weeks 1, 3, 5, 7, 11, 15, 19 and 23, corresponding to visits V03 through V10. Vaccination began 4-6 weeks after radiotherapy alone, or alongside temozolomide cycles in the chemotherapy-containing groups. Of the 32 patients who were treated, about 60% were male and around 40% were female, and the mean age was around 40 years. Prior to enrollment, standard therapy consisting of radiotherapy alone, temozolomide alone, or radiochemotherapy with temozolomide had been administered to patients, with the combination being received by most patients. Peripheral blood samples were drawn at six visits, namely V03 (baseline), V05, V07, V10, V12 and V13. Longitudinal TCRB deep sequencing was performed for 20 to 25 treated patients wherever samples were available for exploratory analyses. What the work shows at the level of the full study, not this receptor alone: Selection of PBMC samples for TCRB deep sequencing was based on availability. Pseudoprogression seemed to be unrelated to changes in the top peripheral T cell clonotypes found by TCRB sequencing. The authors stated that sample limitations prevented analyses of patient blood samples from being reproduced. Vaccine-induced immune responses across multiple MHC alleles were detected in over 80% of patients.

A word on this clone: Its antigen is still unknown. Qualities for individual bases were not recorded, and no much larger clone is one base off.

The meaning of the sample's time point label: week 5, during vaccination. Each vaccine dose, consisting of 300 ug of a 20-mer mutant IDH1 peptide in Montanide, was administered subcutaneously with topical imiquimod. Newly diagnosed WHO grade 3 or 4 IDH1-mutant astrocytomas showing loss of nuclear ATRX were present in the donors. The samples were drawn from NOA16, a multicentre, single-arm, open-label phase I trial in Germany that tested a mutant IDH1 peptide vaccine in humans for the first time. Genomic DNA for TCRB sequencing was extracted from EDTA blood using the DNeasy Blood and Tissue Kit. The library was built by means of the immunoSEQ multiplex PCR assay. Rearranged TCR beta chain sequences were amplified with the hsTCRB Kit following the manufacturer's protocol. TCRB libraries were sequenced on an Illumina MiSeq. Per the authors' processing: The kit vendor's proprietary platform handled demultiplexing, trimming and gene mapping. The immuneACCESS repertoire file appears here via TCRdb, limited to in-frame rearrangements. These files lack a portion of the clones; in checked studies, under half of the deficit traces to unresolved V genes, and the cause of the others is not known. Clonal size and the V and J genes are those of that table, whereas D and trimming came from the DNA. The sample table holds approximately 37,000 clones, of which roughly three fifths were seen once. Clones ranked in the top ten supply 9.5% to 12% of the sample.

V is pared back by 6 bases and J by 9 bases, with 14 bases lying between the germline termini. The CDR3 holds 13 amino acids from the cysteine to the phenylalanine. Only the CDR3 DNA stays, 39 bases, in frame from base 1. Sequences ENHRY (CDR1) and SYGVKD (CDR2) are obtained from the germline V gene. This TCR came from a woman aged 18-29 years with glioma. Specimen: PBMCs, collected from a glioma patient whose treatment included an IDH1 peptide vaccine. The chain employs TRBV10-3 and TRBJ1-4; the D gene is possibly TRBD1, with 6 bases matching. CDR3 loop: CAIRSDSNQKLFF. Read as DNA, the sequence is TGTGCCATCAGGTCGGACAGCAACCAAAAACTGTTTTTT.